Listed below are T cell receptor beta chains from one sample, sequenced in a study of blood T cell repertoires in COVID-19. The assay was immunoSEQ multiplex PCR, and TCRdb's table has in-frame clones only and misses some. The sample yields tens of thousands of clones, roughly 84% seen once. Sequenced: peripheral blood. Source of these receptors: a human donor in a cohort sampled during active COVID-19. Both conserved end residues are part of each CDR3. Each record gives: CDR3 length, J gene, D gene, clone size, V gene, CDR3 DNA, CDR3 protein. A D gene is named only where the DNA matches it firmly. Only part of the rows carry a size: once, few, many, or a class if the clone is expanded.

>14|TRBJ2-5|TRBD1|.|TRBV19
TGTGCCAGTAGTCAACAGGGGCTCCAAGAGACCCAGTACTTC
CASSQQGLQETQYF
>13|TRBJ1-2|.|few|TRBV7-9
TGTGCCAGCAGCTTAGAAAACGGCTATGGCTACACCTTC
CASSLENGYGYTF
>16|TRBJ2-3|.|.|TRBV24-1
TGTGCCACCACCGCCCTGGGACACAATAGCACAGATACGCAGTATTTT
CATTALGHNSTDTQYF
>17|TRBJ2-7|TRBD1|.|TRBV30
TGTGCCTGCCAGACAGGGGATCGCATCATCAGGTCCTACGAGCAGTACTTC
CACQTGDRIIRSYEQYF
>16|TRBJ2-5|TRBD2|.|TRBV9
TGTGCCAGCAGCCCCGGGGGGATTCAGTCTCGGGAGACCCAGTACTTC
CASSPGGIQSRETQYF
>13|TRBJ1-4|.|.|TRBV5-1
TGCGCCAGCAGCTTTGGGGCCGGTGAAAAACTGTTTTTT
CASSFGAGEKLFF
>14|TRBJ1-5|.|.|TRBV7-2
TGTGCCAGCAGCTCCAGACTTAGCAATCAGCCCCAGCATTTT
CASSSRLSNQPQHF
>15|TRBJ1-5|.|few|TRBV2
TGTGCCAGCACCCGCGGGGGCCATAGCAATCAGCCCCAGCATTTT
CASTRGGHSNQPQHF
>14|TRBJ2-1|TRBD2|.|TRBV3-1/TRBV3-2
TGTGCCAGCAGCCGATCGGCGGGAGGGAATGAGCAGTTCTTC
CASSRSAGGNEQFF
>12|TRBJ2-7|.|.|TRBV5-1
TGCGCCAGCAGCGAGGGGGTCCGCCAGCAGTACTTC
CASSEGVRQQYF
>15|TRBJ1-1|.|once|TRBV10-3
TGTGCCATCAGTGAGTCTGTAGGGGCTGGGACTGAAGCTTTCTTT
CAISESVGAGTEAFF
>17|TRBJ2-1|TRBD2|.|TRBV29-1
TGCAGCGTTCCCGGGACTAGCGGGGGGTACTCCTACAATGAGCAGTTCTTC
CSVPGTSGGYSYNEQFF
>12|TRBJ1-2|TRBD1|.|TRBV29-1
TGCAGCCTGCAGGACAGGTTGGGGGGCTACACCTTC
CSLQDRLGGYTF
>13|TRBJ1-2|.|.|TRBV2
TGTGCCAGCAGTGACAGGCCGGGGGATGGCTACACCTTC
CASSDRPGDGYTF
>16|TRBJ1-6|.|.|TRBV30
TGTGCCTGGAGCCAACTAGGCTCCGCCGGAGCTTCACCCCTCCACTTT
CAWSQLGSAGASPLHF
>14|TRBJ1-4|TRBD1|.|TRBV7-9
TGTGCCAGCGGGAACAGGGGAACTAATGAAAAACTGTTTTTT
CASGNRGTNEKLFF
>16|TRBJ2-3|TRBD2|.|TRBV6-4
TGTGCCAGCAGTGACTCGAAGGGCGGGGGTACAGATACGCAGTATTTT
CASSDSKGGGTDTQYF
>15|TRBJ1-1|.|.|TRBV6-5
TGTGCCAGCAGTTACTCGTTCACCACAGGCACTGAAGCTTTCTTT
CASSYSFTTGTEAFF
>15|TRBJ2-1|TRBD2|.|TRBV30
TGTGCCTGGAGTGCTGGGACTAGCGGGGCCAATGAGCAGTTCTTC
CAWSAGTSGANEQFF